The 29 T cell receptor beta chains below were found in one sample sequenced in a study of T cell responses to AZD1222 COVID-19 vaccine (dated by TCRdb to the early 2020s). Libraries were constructed by the immunoSEQ multiplex PCR assay. TCRdb provides this immuneACCESS table in a form limited to in-frame rearrangements. Some clones are lacking; in checked studies, under half of them reflect an unresolved V gene, and why the rest are absent is not known. Present in this sample are roughly 130,000 clones, about 90% of which were seen just once. The top ten clonotypes cover 7.5% to 9.5% of the sample. Explained via the paper, the time point label denotes: about 28 days (+/-7) after the second vaccine dose. The treatment or condition label corresponds to: meningococcal conjugate vaccine given as trial control. The source material was peripheral blood, sampled 28 days after the second dose of the MenACWY control vaccine. These receptors were collected from an adult who received the MenACWY meningococcal vaccine as a control.

The chain links TRBV5-4 to TRBJ1-6, with 7 bases matching TRBD1. Trimming at V came to 4 bases and at J to 7 bases, leaving 5 bases not matched to a gene. Per the germline V gene, CDR1 is SGHNT and CDR2 is YYREEE (reference sequence). The CDR3 runs 14 residues. The CDR3 DNA is TGTGCCAGCAGCCCGACAGGGCCGAATTCACCCCTCCACTTT. It codes for CASSPTGPNSPLHF.

This clone was seen once. J is TRBJ2-3 and V is TRBV18; the match to TRBD1 covers 9 bases. The CDR3 runs to 15 residues. Germline V gene sequence: CDR1 KGHSH, CDR2 LQKENI. Unmatched junction bases numbered 2, after V lost 1 base and J lost 3 bases. The CDR3 here is CASSPRTGVTDTQYF. CDR3 bases: TGTGCCAGCTCACCACGGACAGGGGTTACAGATACGCAGTATTTT. The full variable domain, with the rest looked up from reference TRBV18 and TRBJ2-3, is NAGVMQNPRHLVRRRGQEARLRCSPMKGHSHVYWYRQLPEEGLKFMVYLQKENIIDESGMPKERFSAEFPKEGPSILRIQQVVRGDSAAYFCASSPRTGVTDTQYFGPGTRLTVL.

The chain carries TRBV4-1 and TRBJ1-4; no clear D gene. Germline V gene lookup returns CDR1 MGHRA and CDR2 YSYEKL. Trimming removed 0 bases from V and 7 bases from J, with 12 bases in between. The length of the CDR3 is 15 residues. CDR3 amino acids: CASSQDNSWIEKLFF. The CDR3 DNA follows: TGCGCCAGCAGCCAAGACAACTCTTGGATTGAAAAACTGTTTTTT.

The V and J genes are TRBV5-6 and TRBJ1-3; D is undetermined. The CDR3 sequence is 14 residues long. Germline V gene data show CDR1 as SGHDT and CDR2 as YYEEEE. V lost 0 bases, J lost 3 bases, and 7 bases lay in between. The CDR3 reads CASSLGRFGNTIYF. Written as DNA, the CDR3 is TGTGCCAGCAGCTTGGGCCGGTTTGGAAACACCATATATTTT.

The genes are TRBV7-2 and TRBJ1-1; TRBD1 agrees at 7 bases. J lost 11 bases, V lost 0 bases, and 9 bases had no gene match. The V gene's germline CDR1 is SGHTA and CDR2 FQGNSA. This CDR3 region has 14 residues. CDR3 DNA sequence: TGTGCCAGCAGCTTAGCGGGCAGGGGGAAAAGGGCTTTCTTT. It translates to CASSLAGRGKRAFF.

The gene calls are TRBV28 and TRBJ1-1; no firm D call. The germline CDR1 and CDR2 sequences are MDHEN and SYDVKM. The V and J ends lost 3 bases and 1 base respectively, with 9 bases between them. The CDR3 covers 14 residues. The chain's CDR3 is CASSFTAENTEAFF. The CDR3 bases are TGTGCCAGCAGTTTTACCGCCGAGAACACTGAAGCTTTCTTT.

CDR3: CASSLAAGNTIYF. CDR3 DNA sequence: TGTGCCAGCAGTTTAGCCGCAGGAAACACCATATATTTT. The chain recombines TRBV12-3 or TRBV12-4 with TRBJ1-3; D gene unclear. The CDR3 sequence is 13 residues long. Trimming removed 0 bases from V and 4 bases from J, with 4 bases in between.

V gene TRBV6-2 or TRBV6-3 combines with J gene TRBJ1-2; 7 nucleotides agree with TRBD1. The germline V gene encodes CDR1 MNHEY and CDR2 SVGEGT. CDR3 size: 12 residues. The V gene end was trimmed by 2 bases and the J gene end by 8 bases; junction bases not matched to a gene: 2. DNA for the CDR3: TGTGCCAGCAGTTACGGACAGGACGGCTACACCTTC. Its translation is CASSYGQDGYTF.

The chain is built from TRBV7-2 and TRBJ1-1; no firm D call. The CDR3 is 16 amino acids. Per the germline V gene, CDR1 is SGHTA and CDR2 is FQGNSA. The ends were cut back, 5 bases at V and 6 bases at J, with 22 bases in the middle. The CDR3 coding sequence is TGTGCCAGCAGCGCGGCTATTGGAAAAGGGCTGGCTGAAGCTTTCTTT. Translation gives CASSAAIGKGLAEAFF.

V usage is TRBV19 and J usage is TRBJ2-3; D possibly matches TRBD1 or TRBD2 (5 bases each). Germline lookup yields CDR1 LNHDA and CDR2 SQIVND (reference sequence). The CDR3 has 15 amino acids. With 7 bases removed from V and 3 bases from J, the gap between germline ends came to 17 bases. CDR3 nucleotide sequence: TGTGCCAGTACCTCACTAGGGGAAGGGACAGATACGCAGTATTTT. Translated, it gives CASTSLGEGTDTQYF.

This sequence joins TRBV28 and TRBJ1-1; TRBD1 is a possible D gene (5 bases). Germline V gene sequence: CDR1 MDHEN, CDR2 SYDVKM. CDR3 length equals 12 residues. V lost 4 bases and J 3 bases, leaving 6 bases between the germline ends. CDR3 sequence (DNA): TGTGCCAGCAGTTCAGGGTACACTGAAGCTTTCTTT. Amino acids: CASSSGYTEAFF. Full variable domain (missing parts from reference TRBV28 and TRBJ1-1): DVKVTQSSRYLVKRTGEKVFLECVQDMDHENMFWYRQDPGLGLRLIYFSYDVKMKEKGDIPEGYSVSREKKERFSLILESASTNQTSMYLCASSSGYTEAFFGQGTRLTVV.

The chain links TRBV5-3 to TRBJ1-6; D gene ambiguous. TRBV5-3 is labeled an ORF, and its function is uncertain. This CDR3 comprises 17 residues. Trimming took 2 bases from V and 0 from J, leaving 12 bases between them. CDR3 DNA sequence: TGTGCCAGAAGCTTAGTCAAGGAGCCCTCCTATAATTCACCCCTCCACTTT. Protein product: CARSLVKEPSYNSPLHF.

J is TRBJ2-3 and V is TRBV27, with 16 bases fitting TRBD2. The V gene's germline CDR1 is MNHEY and CDR2 SMNVEV (reference sequence). This CDR3 has 20 residues. Trimming cost V 5 bases and J 1 base; bases outside gene matches: 12. In DNA form, the CDR3 reads TGTGCCAGCAGTAGAGCCCTGGGACTAGCGGGAGGGGGGGGCACAGATACGCAGTATTTT. As protein: CASSRALGLAGGGGTDTQYF.

In this sample, this clone turned up once. The J gene is TRBJ2-2, the V gene TRBV7-2; 11 nucleotides line up with TRBD2. The ends lost 2 bases at V and 4 bases at J; junction bases unmatched: 9. CDR1 SGHTA and CDR2 FQGNSA come from the germline V gene. The length of the CDR3 is 18 residues. The chain's CDR3 is CASSLSDFGLAGTGELFF. CDR3 DNA sequence: TGTGCCAGCAGCTTAAGTGACTTTGGACTAGCGGGCACCGGGGAGCTGTTTTTT. Supplemented by reference TRBV7-2 and TRBJ2-2, the full variable domain reads GAGVSQSPSNKVTEKGKDVELRCDPISGHTALYWYRQSLGQGLEFLIYFQGNSAPDKSGLPSDRFSAERTGGSVSTLTIQRTQQEDSAVYLCASSLSDFGLAGTGELFFGEGSRLTVL.

This chain connects TRBV7-9 to TRBJ2-7, with 7 bases matching TRBD1. Germline CDR1 and CDR2: SEHNR and FQNEAQ (reference sequence). CDR3 length: 16 residues. With V trimmed by 1 base and J by 5 bases, 11 bases remained unmatched. CDR3 loop: CASSLGLGQFFNEQYF. In nucleotides, the CDR3 is TGTGCCAGCAGCTTAGGCCTGGGACAGTTTTTCAACGAGCAGTACTTC.

The gene calls are TRBV19 and TRBJ1-5; D gene ambiguous. The CDR3 runs to 14 residues. Trimming removed 3 bases from V and 7 bases from J, with 13 bases in between. Germline V gene data show CDR1 as LNHDA and CDR2 as SQIVND (reference sequence). The CDR3 nucleotides read TGTGCCAGTAGTATTAAGACCCGAGACCAGCCCCAGCATTTT. Translation: CASSIKTRDQPQHF.

The J gene is TRBJ2-5, the V gene TRBV15, with 7 bases fitting TRBD1. With 1 base clipped from V and 4 bases from J, the junction kept 12 bases outside the gene matches. Germline CDR1 reads LNHNV; CDR2 reads YYDKDF (reference sequence). The CDR3 extends over 17 amino acids. The DNA for the CDR3 is TGTGCCACCAGCAGAGGTGGGGGACAGAGAGGGGGAGAGACCCAGTACTTC. Its protein product is CATSRGGGQRGGETQYF.

This clone showed up just a few times. The V and J genes are TRBV7-3 and TRBJ2-3, with D possibly TRBD2 on 7 matching bases. Germline-derived CDR1 and CDR2 are SGHTA and FQGTGA. The CDR3 is 16 residues long. V lost 0 bases to trimming and J lost 5 bases, with 15 bases between them. Here the CDR3 DNA reads TGTGCCAGCAGCTTAACGTTGACGGGGGGCGGAGATACGCAGTATTTT. This sequence encodes CASSLTLTGGGDTQYF.

This clone was observed a single time. The V call is TRBV9, the J call TRBJ1-6; possible D gene TRBD1, 5 bases. This CDR3 has 15 residues. Germline V gene sequence: CDR1 SGDLS, CDR2 YYNGEE. Trimming pared 1 base from V and 10 bases from J, leaving 15 bases between. The CDR3 loop is CASSVYAGSESPLHF. The CDR3 region has the DNA TGTGCCAGCAGCGTATACGCAGGGTCTGAGTCACCCCTCCACTTT.

The chain links TRBV5-1 to TRBJ1-4; D call uncertain. Trimming pared 5 bases from V and 3 bases from J, leaving 14 bases between. CDR1 is SGHRS and CDR2 is YFSETQ in the germline V gene. The CDR3 contains 15 residues. CDR3 sequence: CASRWNFGANEKLFF. CDR3 sequence (DNA): TGCGCCAGCAGGTGGAACTTCGGGGCTAATGAAAAACTGTTTTTT. The full variable domain, in which reference TRBV5-1 and TRBJ1-4 provide the parts outside the CDR3, is KAGVTQTPRYLIKTRGQQVTLSCSPISGHRSVSWYQQTPGQGLQFLFEYFSETQRNKGNFPGRFSGRQFSNSRSEMNVSTLELGDSALYLCASRWNFGANEKLFFGSGTQLSVL.

The chain has TRBV18 and TRBJ2-7; TRBD1 matches 7 bases. Germline V gene data show CDR1 as KGHSH and CDR2 as LQKENI. CDR3 length equals 15 residues. The ends lost 6 bases at V and 4 bases at J; junction bases unmatched: 12. The CDR3 is CASSTGGQASYEQYF. DNA of the CDR3: TGTGCCAGCTCTACAGGAGGACAGGCATCTTACGAGCAGTACTTC.

The gene calls are TRBV6-4 and TRBJ2-3; D may be TRBD1 (6 bases). The CDR3 extends over 19 amino acids. In germline, CDR1 is MRHNA, CDR2 SNTAGT. Between the trimmed V and J ends, which lost 8 bases and 0 bases, there was a span of 27 bases. The DNA of the CDR3 is TGTGCCAGCCCTGGGACAACCGACCCCTGTTTGCCTAGCACAGATACGCAGTATTTT. The encoded protein is CASPGTTDPCLPSTDTQYF.

The V gene is TRBV9, the J gene TRBJ2-3; 7 nucleotides agree with TRBD1. The CDR3 has 15 residues. CDR1 is SGDLS, CDR2 YYNGEE, per germline. Trimming removed 4 bases from V and 0 bases from J; junction bases left unmatched: 5. This chain's CDR3 is CASSSRTGSTDTQYF. The DNA for the CDR3 is TGTGCCAGCAGCTCTCGGACAGGTAGCACAGATACGCAGTATTTT.

This clone occurred a few times. The chain is built from TRBV6-5 and TRBJ1-2, with TRBD1 matching over 9 bases. This CDR3 region has 14 residues. Trimming cost V 0 bases and J 7 bases; bases outside gene matches: 3. Germline V CDR1 and CDR2: MNHEY, SVGAGI. For the CDR3, the DNA is TGTGCCAGCAGTTACTCCACAGGGGGCCGTGGCTACACCTTC. Translated, it gives CASSYSTGGRGYTF.

V and J are TRBV7-9 and TRBJ2-1; TRBD1 matches at 8 bases. Germline assignment: CDR1 SEHNR and CDR2 FQNEAQ (reference sequence). The V and J ends lost 0 bases and 6 bases, in that order; junction bases with no gene match: 4. This CDR3 contains 15 residues. The CDR3 nucleotides are TGTGCCAGCAGCTTAGCCCAGGGGACAGGCAATGAGCAGTTCTTC. This gives the protein CASSLAQGTGNEQFF.

The chain uses TRBV4-3 and TRBJ2-3, with TRBD2 matching 8 bases. The CDR3 covers 17 residues. Germline values: CDR1 LGHNA, CDR2 YSLEER. With 0 bases clipped from V and 2 bases from J, the junction kept 7 bases outside the gene matches. CDR3: CASSQDLASGYTDTQYF. For the CDR3, the DNA is TGCGCCAGCAGCCAAGATCTCGCTAGCGGGTACACAGATACGCAGTATTTT.

The chain recombines TRBV6-1 with TRBJ2-2; D call uncertain. Germline CDR1 and CDR2: MNHNS and SASEGT. The CDR3 length is 13 residues. V lost 2 bases to trimming and J lost 5 bases, with 6 bases between them. The CDR3 sequence is CASSESWTGELFF. In DNA form, the CDR3 reads TGTGCCAGCAGTGAAAGCTGGACCGGGGAGCTGTTTTTT.

The V call is TRBV6-2 or TRBV6-3, the J call TRBJ1-6; D is undetermined. Germline CDR1 and CDR2: MNHEY and SVGEGT. Trimming cost V 5 bases and J 5 bases, with 16 bases left between them. The CDR3 is made up of 16 amino acids. CDR3 residues: CASSPRLTKDNSPLHF. CDR3 DNA: TGTGCCAGCAGTCCCAGACTTACAAAAGATAATTCACCCCTCCACTTT.

The V call is TRBV28, the J call TRBJ2-5; maybe TRBD1 (6 bases). The CDR3 covers 14 residues. The ends were cut back, 1 base at V and 5 bases at J, with 11 bases in the middle. Germline V CDR1 and CDR2: MDHEN, SYDVKM. Here the CDR3 DNA reads TGTGCCAGCAGTTTATTGGGGGCAGGGGAGACCCAGTACTTC. This translates into CASSLLGAGETQYF.